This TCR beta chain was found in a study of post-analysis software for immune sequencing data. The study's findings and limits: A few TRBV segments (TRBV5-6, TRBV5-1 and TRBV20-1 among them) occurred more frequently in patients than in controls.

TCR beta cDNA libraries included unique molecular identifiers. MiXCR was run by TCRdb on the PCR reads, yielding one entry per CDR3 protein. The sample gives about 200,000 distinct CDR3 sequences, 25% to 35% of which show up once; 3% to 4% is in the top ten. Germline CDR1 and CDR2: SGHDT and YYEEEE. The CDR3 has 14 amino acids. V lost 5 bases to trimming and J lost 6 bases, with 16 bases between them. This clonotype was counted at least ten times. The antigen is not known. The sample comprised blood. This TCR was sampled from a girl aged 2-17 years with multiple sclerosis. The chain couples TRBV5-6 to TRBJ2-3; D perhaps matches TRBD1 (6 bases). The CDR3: CASRRRQVGDTQYF. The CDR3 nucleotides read TGTGCCAGCAGACGAAGACAGGTCGGGGATACGCAGTATTTT.